The 29 T cell receptor beta chains given below trace back to one sample, sequenced in a study of T cells in women clearing cervical HPV infection. Sequencing used immunoSEQ multiplex PCR; TCRdb keeps in-frame clones, though not all of them. This table holds 20,000 to 25,000 clones. Material: blood buffy coat. The receptors shown here come from a woman aged 18 to 75 with a cervical HPV16 infection that either progressed to CIN3+ or cleared (not recorded which).

Comment on this clone: One end of the junction is discordant with germline, which a read error may explain. Coverage ceases 3 residues before the CDR3 finishes, and the germline J gene fills in the end. At the DNA level, this CDR3 is encoded by other sequences in the same sample as well. The rearrangement links TRBV5-6 to TRBJ1-3; 7 bases are shared with TRBD1. CDR3 length equals 14 residues. The germline CDR1 and CDR2 sequences are SGHDT and YYEEEE. The CDR3 loop reads CASSSQGDRNTIYF. The covered CDR3 bases are TGTGCCAGCAGCTCTCAGGGGGATAGAAACACA.

Points on this clone: The read terminates 3 residues before the CDR3 end, so the remaining end is supplied by the germline J gene. The V and J genes are TRBV5-4 and TRBJ2-4; 7 positions match TRBD1. CDR3 length equals 14 residues. J lost 9 bases, V lost 0 bases, and 6 bases had no gene match. The germline V gene has CDR1 SGHNT and CDR2 YYREEE (reference sequence). CDR3 DNA, as far as it was read: TGTGCCAGCAGCTTGGGACAGGGCCGGAGCATT. Translating gives CASSLGQGRSI. The whole CDR3 is CASSLGQGRSIQYF.

Concerning this clone: Read sequence stops 3 residues before the CDR3 end, and the germline J gene provides the missing end. V and J are TRBV13 and TRBJ2-2; 8 positions match TRBD2. The CDR3 is 13 amino acids. Germline trimming cut 5 bases from V and 6 bases from J; bases unmatched to any gene: 2. Germline CDR1 is PRHDT and CDR2 is FYEKMQ (reference sequence). CDR3 DNA, as far as it was read: TGTGCCAGCAGCGGACTAGCCCCCGGGGAG. Its translation is CASSGLAPGE. The whole CDR3 reads CASSGLAPGELFF.

Remarks on this clone: The observed sequence ends 3 residues before the CDR3 terminus, with the missing tail filled in from the germline J gene. The chain is built from TRBV19 and TRBJ1-5; D might be TRBD1 (5 bases). Germline V gene sequence: CDR1 LNHDA, CDR2 SQIVND (reference sequence). CDR3 length: 13 amino acids. V shed 6 bases and J shed 3 bases, with 9 bases lying between them. The chain's CDR3 is CASSMDINQPQHF. The covered CDR3 bases are TGTGCCAGTAGCATGGACATCAATCAGCCC.

Remarks on this clone: The read terminates 3 residues ahead of where the CDR3 ends, so the germline J gene completes it. The rearrangement uses TRBV11-3 and TRBJ2-2, with D possibly being TRBD2 (6 bases). Trimming took 3 bases from V and 7 from J, leaving 12 bases between them. Germline V gene lookup returns CDR1 SGHNT and CDR2 YENEEA. The CDR3 is made up of 14 amino acids. The sequenced CDR3 bases are TGTGCCAGCAGCTTCAGGAGGGGCGGCGGGGAG. Translation gives CASSFRRGGGE. The CDR3, in full, reads CASSFRRGGGELFF.

Concerning this clone: The read terminates 3 residues ahead of where the CDR3 ends, so the germline J gene completes it. The V call is TRBV24-1, the J call TRBJ2-3; a possible D gene is TRBD1 (5 bases). The germline V gene encodes CDR1 KGHDR and CDR2 SFDVKD. The CDR3 consists of 15 residues. The V end was cut by 2 bases, the J end by 0 bases, with 8 bases between. The CDR3 spells CATSDSGRSTDTQYF. The CDR3 DNA, read in part, is TGTGCCACCAGTGATTCAGGGCGGAGCACAGATACG.

Concerning this clone: Read coverage stops 3 residues before the CDR3 terminus; the germline J gene supplies the remainder. The chain recombines TRBV20-1 with TRBJ2-2; the D gene is possibly TRBD1 (5 bases). Germline V gene data show CDR1 as DFQATT and CDR2 as SNEGSKA (reference sequence). The CDR3 loop spans 15 amino acids. Incomplete CDR3 DNA: TGCAGCGCTTACGAGCGAAACTCTGGGGCCAACGTG. Its protein product is CSAYERNSGANV. The complete CDR3 protein is CSAYERNSGANVLFF.

As to this clone: The CDR3 end lies 3 residues beyond the end of the read and is filled in from the germline J gene. The rearrangement links TRBV30 to TRBJ1-2; D gene ambiguous. This CDR3 contains 15 residues. Germline V gene data show CDR1 as GTSNPN and CDR2 as SVGIG (reference sequence). The CDR3 DNA, read in part, is TGTGCCTGGTCGACTAGCGGGCTTGTTACAGATACC. This codes for CAWSTSGLVTDT. The whole CDR3 reads CAWSTSGLVTDTYTF.

Worth noting for this clone: The sequence runs out 3 residues before the end of the CDR3; the remainder is reconstructed from the germline J gene. The V gene is TRBV5-1, the J gene TRBJ2-2; D unclear. CDR1 is SGHRS and CDR2 is YFSETQ in the germline V gene. V was pared by 4 bases and J by 7 bases, with 11 bases between. The CDR3 consists of 13 residues. CDR3 DNA (partial): TGCGCCAGCAGCGTAAAGTCGGGCGGGGAG. It translates to CASSVKSGGE. The complete CDR3 protein is CASSVKSGGELFF.

With regard to this clone: With the read ending 3 residues before the CDR3 end, the germline J gene is used to fill in that end. V is TRBV7-9 and J is TRBJ2-3; possibly TRBD2 for D (5 bases). CDR3 length: 15 amino acids. Germline V gene data show CDR1 as SEHNR and CDR2 as FQNEAQ (reference sequence). CDR3 DNA, as far as it was read: TGTGCCAGCAGCTTGTTCCGGGGAGACAATCAGCCG. Translating gives CASSLFRGDNQP. The complete CDR3 reads CASSLFRGDNQPQYF.

The CDR3 spells CASSSRGETQYF. The covered CDR3 bases are TGTGCCAGCAGCTCCAGGGGAGAGACC. The chain uses TRBV7-6 and TRBJ2-5; the D gene is possibly TRBD1 (6 bases). The CDR3 is cut off 3 residues early in the read; its end comes from the germline J gene. The CDR3 has 12 residues. Trimming stripped 4 bases from V and 4 bases from J, with 7 bases between. CDR1 is SGHVS and CDR2 is FNYEAQ in the germline V gene.

Worth noting for this clone: The read ends 3 residues shy of where the CDR3 ends; the end is completed using the germline J gene. This chain uses TRBV19 with TRBJ1-2, with D possibly being TRBD1 (5 bases). CDR1 LNHDA and CDR2 SQIVND come from the germline V gene (reference sequence). CDR3 length equals 13 residues. CDR3 DNA, as far as it was read: TGTGCCAGTAGTGTCGACAGCGCAGATACC. This sequence encodes CASSVDSADT. In full, the CDR3 is CASSVDSADTYTF.

In regard to this clone: The read ends 3 residues before the CDR3 terminus; that terminus is restored from the germline J gene. The chain joins TRBV20-1 to TRBJ2-7, with a possible D match to TRBD2 (5 bases). The CDR3 contains 19 residues. Germline V gives CDR1 DFQATT, CDR2 SNEGSKA (reference sequence). Deletions cut 0 bases from V and 5 bases from J, with 29 bases between. The CDR3 here is CSARDGSGPRFPTSDEQYF. The CDR3 DNA, read in part, is TGCAGTGCTAGAGATGGGAGCGGCCCACGCTTCCCTACGTCAGACGAG.

Remarks on this clone: The read finishes 3 residues shy of the CDR3 end, and the germline J gene is used to complete it. The V and J genes are TRBV6-2 or TRBV6-3 and TRBJ1-5, with a weak D call TRBD1 (6 bases). The CDR3 contains 14 residues. In germline, CDR1 is MNHEY, CDR2 SVGEGT. V dropped 7 bases and J dropped 5 bases, with 15 bases sitting between them. This CDR3 reads CASTPRGGDQPQHF. CDR3 DNA, as far as it was read: TGTGCCAGCACCCCGAGGGGGGGGGATCAGCCC.

With regard to this clone: The sequence runs out 3 residues before the end of the CDR3; the remainder is reconstructed from the germline J gene. The rearrangement links TRBV7-2 to TRBJ2-7, with 7 bases matching TRBD1. V shed 0 bases and J 0 bases; nucleotides not matched to a gene: 5. The CDR3 covers 16 residues. Germline assignment: CDR1 SGHTA and CDR2 FQGNSA. The sequenced CDR3 bases are TGTGCCAGCAGCTTAGCCAGGGGGTTGAGCTCCTACGAG. This gives the protein CASSLARGLSSYE. From start to end, the CDR3 is CASSLARGLSSYEQYF.

Points on this clone: The read finishes 3 residues shy of the CDR3 end, and the germline J gene is used to complete it. V and J are TRBV5-1 and TRBJ1-2, with D maybe TRBD1 (5 bases). CDR3 length equals 15 residues. Germline-derived CDR1 and CDR2 are SGHRS and YFSETQ. The CDR3 protein is CASSLRGLAAYDYTF. The DNA read from the CDR3 is TGCGCCAGCAGCTTGAGGGGACTAGCAGCCTACGAC.

Concerning this clone: At one end the junction does not follow the germline gene, possibly because of a read error. The sequenced fragment ends 3 residues before the CDR3 boundary, so the rest is inferred from the germline J gene. The rearrangement uses TRBV4-2 and TRBJ1-2; 10 bases match TRBD1. The V gene's germline CDR1 is LGHNA and CDR2 YNFKEQ. The CDR3 is 13 residues long. The sequenced part of the CDR3 DNA is TGCGCCAGCAGCCGGACAGGGGGCTATGGC. Translation: CASSRTGGYG. The entire CDR3 protein reads CASSRTGGYGYTF.

About this clone: An end of the junction does not agree with germline; a read error may underlie this. The read terminates 3 residues before the CDR3 end, so the remaining end is supplied by the germline J gene. V gene TRBV4-2 combines with J gene TRBJ1-2, with TRBD1 matching 9 bases. The CDR3 runs to 14 residues. Per germline, CDR1 LGHNA and CDR2 YNFKEQ. The sequenced part of the CDR3 DNA is TGCGCCAGCAGCCAAGGGACAGGGTGGTATGGC. Translation gives CASSQGTGWYG. The entire CDR3 protein is CASSQGTGWYGYTF.

Note on this clone: The missing CDR3 end, 3 residues past where the read stops, is filled in from the germline J gene. The chain couples TRBV20-1 to TRBJ2-4, with D maybe TRBD1 (5 bases). In germline, CDR1 is DFQATT, CDR2 SNEGSKA (reference sequence). This CDR3 spans 15 amino acids. CDR3 bases read: TGCAGTGCTAGAGATGGGGCCCAAGTCCAAGAGACT. This encodes CSARDGAQVQET. From start to end, the CDR3 is CSARDGAQVQETQYF.

Points on this clone: Read sequence stops 3 residues before the CDR3 end, and the germline J gene provides the missing end. The chain carries TRBV5-1 and TRBJ2-3, with TRBD1 identical over 7 bases. The CDR3 has 14 residues. CDR1 is SGHRS, CDR2 YFSETQ, per germline. V dropped 0 bases and J dropped 5; count of bases not matched to a gene: 3. The CDR3 protein is CASSLGQGKDTQYF. The DNA read from the CDR3 is TGCGCCAGCAGCTTGGGACAGGGAAAAGATACG. The complete variable domain, with remaining parts taken from reference TRBV5-1 and TRBJ2-3, reads KAGVTQTPRYLIKTRGQQVTLSCSPISGHRSVSWYQQTPGQGLQFLFEYFSETQRNKGNFPGRFSGRQFSNSRSEMNVSTLELGDSALYLCASSLGQGKDTQYFGPGTRLTVL.

A note on this clone: The read ends 3 residues before the CDR3 terminus; that terminus is restored from the germline J gene. The chain recombines TRBV6-2 or TRBV6-3 with TRBJ2-3; the match to TRBD2 covers 10 bases. The V segment lost 8 bases and the J segment 5 bases; nucleotides outside the gene matches: 7. This CDR3 spans 14 amino acids. CDR1 and CDR2 from the germline V gene are MNHEY and SVGEGT. The CDR3 reads CASAGSGRGDTQYF. The CDR3 bases that were read are TGTGCCAGCGCCGGGAGCGGGAGGGGAGATACG.

With regard to this clone: The CDR3 goes on 3 residues after the read ends, and that part is filled in from the germline J gene. This rearrangement joins TRBV18 to TRBJ1-2; no clear D gene. Per germline, CDR1 KGHSH and CDR2 LQKENI. The CDR3 extends over 13 amino acids. The CDR3 sequence is CASSDGLDYDYTF. The CDR3 bases that were read are TGTGCCAGCTCCGATGGACTCGACTACGAC.

On this clone: The read is 3 residues too short to cover the CDR3 end, so that end is filled in from the germline J gene. This chain joins TRBV5-4 and TRBJ1-1; 9 bases are shared with TRBD1. V lost 4 bases and J lost 3; bases outside the gene matches: 4. Germline values: CDR1 SGHNT, CDR2 YYREEE (reference sequence). This CDR3 spans 14 amino acids. The CDR3 is CASSPRTGDTEAFF. CDR3 bases read: TGTGCCAGCAGCCCTAGGACAGGGGACACTGAA.

Concerning this clone: The read gets to within 3 residues of the CDR3 end, and the germline J gene fills in the rest. The V call is TRBV5-1, the J call TRBJ1-2; possibly TRBD1 for D (6 bases). The germline gives CDR1 SGHRS, CDR2 YFSETQ. This CDR3 is 14 amino acids long. Trimming took 2 bases from V and 4 from J, leaving 12 bases between them. The sequenced part of the CDR3 DNA is TGCGCCAGCAGCTTTGAACAGGGAACCTATGGC. The encoded protein is CASSFEQGTYG. The full CDR3 reads CASSFEQGTYGYTF. Supplemented by reference TRBV5-1 and TRBJ1-2, the full variable domain reads KAGVTQTPRYLIKTRGQQVTLSCSPISGHRSVSWYQQTPGQGLQFLFEYFSETQRNKGNFPGRFSGRQFSNSRSEMNVSTLELGDSALYLCASSFEQGTYGYTFGSGTRLTVV.

Note on this clone: Coverage ceases 3 residues before the CDR3 finishes, and the germline J gene fills in the end. The chain joins TRBV5-1 to TRBJ2-1; D is undetermined. This CDR3 is 13 amino acids long. The ends were cut back, 5 bases at V and 9 bases at J, with 15 bases in the middle. Germline V gene data show CDR1 as SGHRS and CDR2 as YFSETQ. Here the CDR3 reads CASSTLAGGEQFF. The sequenced CDR3 bases are TGCGCCAGCAGTACGTTAGCTGGTGGTGAG.

Remarks on this clone: A read error may produce the germline difference seen at one junction end. From the germline J gene comes the end of the CDR3, since the read stops 3 residues before it. This chain uses TRBV4-2 with TRBJ2-7; 10 positions match TRBD1. The CDR3 loop spans 14 amino acids. The germline gives CDR1 LGHNA, CDR2 YNFKEQ. CDR3 sequence: CASSQTGTGDEQYF. The covered CDR3 bases are TGCGCCAGCAGCCAAACCGGGACAGGGGACGAG.

For this clone: Read sequence stops 3 residues before the CDR3 end, and the germline J gene provides the missing end. The chain is built from TRBV20-1 and TRBJ1-1; D gene ambiguous. The V end lost 5 bases, the J end lost 6 bases, and 16 bases lay between the germline ends. CDR1 and CDR2 (germline): DFQATT, SNEGSKA (reference sequence). The CDR3 is 13 amino acids. The CDR3 sequence: CSAYGPSRAEAFF. The sequenced part of the CDR3 DNA is TGCAGTGCTTACGGCCCTTCGAGGGCTGAA.

To note about this clone: The sequenced fragment ends 3 residues before the CDR3 boundary, so the rest is inferred from the germline J gene. This rearrangement joins TRBV2 to TRBJ1-4, with TRBD1 identical over 7 bases. The CDR3 spans 15 residues. Trimming took 6 bases from V and 3 from J; bases not matched to a gene: 7. Germline V lookup: CDR1 SNHLY, CDR2 FYNNEI. The CDR3 sequence is CASRGLQGSNEKLFF. The part of the CDR3 DNA that was read is TGTGCCAGCAGAGGCTTACAGGGGTCTAATGAAAAA.

As to this clone: The read stops 3 residues short of the end of the CDR3; the missing end is completed from the germline J gene. This chain connects TRBV7-6 to TRBJ2-7; TRBD2 aligns across 7 bases. J was trimmed by 4 bases and V by 4 bases; bases with no gene match: 10. The CDR3 has 15 residues. Germline loops: CDR1 SGHVS, CDR2 FNYEAQ. The chain's CDR3 is CASSSVGGSFYEQYF. CDR3 DNA, as far as it was read: TGTGCCAGCAGCTCGGTTGGCGGGAGCTTTTACGAG.